The T cell receptor (beta chain) under discussion was sequenced for a study of shared clonotypes between healthy human individuals. The overall study: The study drew on a couple of women and a few men aged 18 to 49 as donors. Study observations and caveats: Non-shared clonotypes had lower generation probabilities than those shared by all four donors.

Of note for this clone: Its antigen remains unidentified.

In the study's own analysis: There were no quality scores in the junction-only immunoSEQ sequences, so filtering differed. Clones were read by immunoSEQ multiplex PCR, and TCRdb kept only the in-frame ones, dropping some. Clone size and the V and J calls come from that table; the DNA yielded D and trimming. The data show some 320,000 clones, with roughly 84% seen just once and 16% held by the top ten. The TCR was taken from a man aged 18-30 years in good health. Source material: memory CD8+ T cells sorted from blood. The subset here: CD45RO+ cells pooled with CCR7-negative TemRA cells.

CDR3 residues: CASSESWGINDEQYF. Here the CDR3 DNA reads TGTGCCAGCAGTGAATCTTGGGGGATCAACGACGAGCAGTACTTC. J is TRBJ2-7 and V is TRBV25-1, with D possibly called TRBD1 or TRBD2 (5 bases each). The ends were cut back, 1 base at V and 5 bases at J, with 15 bases in the middle. The germline CDR1 and CDR2 sequences are MGHDK and SYGVNS. This CDR3 has 15 amino acids.